This T cell receptor beta chain was identified in a study of OX40 agonist ivuxolimab in advanced cancers. This CDR3 is 17 amino acids long. CDR1 SGHRS and CDR2 YFSETQ come from the germline V gene. V dropped 4 bases and J dropped 4; count of bases not matched to a gene: 10. Sequenced by immunoSEQ multiplex PCR; TCRdb stores in-frame clones only, minus some. The data hold about 68,000 clones, with 75% to 85% observed a single time. The V call is TRBV5-1, the J call TRBJ2-2; 10 bases are shared with TRBD2. Sample: CD4+ or CD8+ T cells sorted from blood, taken in a trial of the OX40 agonist ivuxolimab. This TCR came from an adult with an advanced solid tumor such as melanoma, head and neck, liver or kidney cancer. The CDR3 bases are TGCGCCAGCAGCCTGGGGGCTAGCGGGAGCGGCACCGGGGAGCTGTTTTTT. It codes for CASSLGASGSGTGELFF. The full variable domain, completed using reference TRBV5-1 and TRBJ2-2, is KAGVTQTPRYLIKTRGQQVTLSCSPISGHRSVSWYQQTPGQGLQFLFEYFSETQRNKGNFPGRFSGRQFSNSRSEMNVSTLELGDSALYLCASSLGASGSGTGELFFGEGSRLTVL.